The 23 T cell receptor beta chains reported below all come from one sample, sequenced in a study of identical twins. TCRdb processed the 5' RACE reads anew with MiXCR; each CDR3 protein has one entry. The data contain 200,000 to 250,000 distinct CDR3 sequences, 6.5% of them seen just once; the ten biggest clones take up just over 14%. These data were likewise used in another study, on T cells expressing NK-cell markers.

Sample: CD8+ T cells sorted from blood. The receptors shown here come from a woman younger than 30 in good health.

CDR3 in DNA: TGTGCCAGCAGTTTATCACAGATCAGCCCTAATGAAAAACTGTTTTTT. Amino acids: CASSLSQISPNEKLFF. This rearrangement joins TRBV27 to TRBJ1-4; D call uncertain. The CDR3 is made up of 16 amino acids. Deletions cut 0 bases from V and 3 bases from J, with 11 bases between. Germline CDR1 is MNHEY and CDR2 is SMNVEV (reference sequence).

This clonotype was counted a few times. The rearrangement joins TRBV2 to TRBJ2-5; D gene unclear. The CDR3 sequence is 10 residues long. CDR1 is SNHLY, CDR2 FYNNEI, per germline. The germline V and J ends were trimmed by 9 bases and 3 bases, with 5 bases remaining between them. The CDR3 DNA reads TGTGCCAGTACCGAAGAGACCCAGTACTTC. Its protein product is CASTEETQYF.

This clonotype appeared many times. In nucleotides, the CDR3 is TGTGCCAGCAGCTATGGGCTAGGGGCGTCACGCGAGCAGTACTTC. It translates to CASSYGLGASREQYF. The chain recombines TRBV5-6 with TRBJ2-7, with a weak D call TRBD1 (5 bases). Trimming took 3 bases from V and 6 from J, leaving 19 bases between them. This CDR3 has 15 residues. Germline lookup yields CDR1 SGHDT and CDR2 YYEEEE.

V is TRBV20-1 and J is TRBJ2-7; D uncertain. Germline-derived CDR1 and CDR2 are DFQATT and SNEGSKA (reference sequence). V dropped 7 bases and J dropped 5 bases, with 15 bases sitting between them. This CDR3 comprises 12 residues. The CDR3, as DNA: TGCAGTGTCGGTCTCACGAAGGACGAGCAGTACTTC. Translating it yields CSVGLTKDEQYF.

This clonotype was counted between two and nine times. V gene TRBV4-3 combines with J gene TRBJ2-2; D gene unclear. CDR1 LGHNA and CDR2 YSLEER come from the germline V gene. The CDR3 is 15 amino acids. Trimming removed 4 bases at V and 0 bases at J, with 9 bases between. CDR3 amino acids: CASSPGVSNTGELFF. Here the CDR3 DNA reads TGCGCCAGCAGCCCCGGTGTATCGAACACCGGGGAGCTGTTTTTT.

This clonotype was detected ten times or more. This chain joins TRBV20-1 and TRBJ1-1, with D uncertain. CDR3 length: 11 amino acids. Germline-derived CDR1 and CDR2 are DFQATT and SNEGSKA (reference sequence). V dropped 5 bases and J dropped 0 bases, with 4 bases sitting between them. The CDR3 spells CSASLNTEAFF. DNA for the CDR3: TGCAGTGCTTCACTGAACACTGAAGCTTTCTTT.

A few counts support this clonotype. This chain joins TRBV6-2 or TRBV6-3 and TRBJ1-2; 7 nucleotides agree with TRBD1. V shed 2 bases, J shed 3 bases, and the junction held 6 bases outside the gene matches. The germline V gene has CDR1 MNHEY and CDR2 SVGEGT. The CDR3 is 15 residues long. CDR3 sequence reads: CASSYTWGQYYGYTF. DNA of the CDR3: TGTGCCAGCAGTTACACCTGGGGACAGTACTATGGCTACACCTTC.

This clonotype was seen at least ten times. The chain employs TRBV9 and TRBJ1-1; D is unclear. V was pared by 0 bases and J by 2 bases, with 8 bases between. The CDR3 runs to 14 residues. Looked up from germline, CDR1 is SGDLS and CDR2 is YYNGEE. The CDR3 region is CASSVEARNTEAFF. CDR3 in DNA: TGTGCCAGCAGCGTAGAGGCGAGAAACACTGAAGCTTTCTTT.

Concerning this clonotype: This may come from a read error, since a much larger clone is one base off. The CDR3 protein is CASSSQAGVCEQYF. The CDR3 nucleotides are TGTGCCAGCAGCTCCCAAGCGGGAGTCTGCGAGCAGTACTTC. V is TRBV7-9 and J is TRBJ2-7; 8 bases agree with TRBD2. This CDR3 contains 14 residues. Germline V gene lookup returns CDR1 SEHNR and CDR2 FQNEAQ (reference sequence). J gave up 6 bases and V 4 bases, and 8 bases lay outside the gene matches.

This clonotype was detected only a few times. The rearrangement joins TRBV7-9 to TRBJ1-4; no firm D call. The CDR3 is 12 residues long. Per the germline V gene, CDR1 is SEHNR and CDR2 is FQNEAQ (reference sequence). V was shortened by 3 bases and J by 8 bases, with 7 bases between the two germline ends. CDR3 amino acids: CASSFFTEKLFF. As DNA, the CDR3 is TGTGCCAGCAGCTTTTTCACGGAAAAACTGTTTTTT.

The sample holds a few counts of this clonotype. The rearrangement joins TRBV20-1 to TRBJ2-1; 9 positions match TRBD2. The CDR3 has 15 residues. The V segment lost 3 bases and the J segment 8 bases; nucleotides outside the gene matches: 11. Germline lookup yields CDR1 DFQATT and CDR2 SNEGSKA (reference sequence). In DNA, the CDR3 is TGCAGTGCTAGGGGACCGACTAGCGGTCTCTATGAGCAGTTCTTC. Translating gives CSARGPTSGLYEQFF.

The V call is TRBV5-1, the J call TRBJ2-1; 7 bases line up with TRBD2. The germline CDR1 and CDR2 sequences are SGHRS and YFSETQ. The CDR3 covers 18 residues. The junction had 12 bases not matched to a gene; V was cut back by 1 base and J by 2 bases. CDR3 in DNA: TGCGCCAGCAGCTTGTATGTGTCCGCGGGAGATCCCTACAATGAGCAGTTCTTC. Translation: CASSLYVSAGDPYNEQFF.

This clonotype was recorded at least ten times. V gene TRBV14 combines with J gene TRBJ2-7, with D possibly matching TRBD2 (5 bases). Trimming left V 2 bases short and J 3 bases short, with 11 bases between. The CDR3 length is 14 residues. Germline CDR1 reads SGHDN; CDR2 reads FVKESK. The CDR3 nucleotides are TGTGCCAGCAGCCAACCGGGAACCGTCTACGAGCAGTACTTC. Translated, it gives CASSQPGTVYEQYF.

Ten or more counts support this clonotype. The V call is TRBV5-5, the J call TRBJ1-1, with no clear D. The CDR3 consists of 12 residues. Trimming removed 4 bases from V and 7 bases from J, with 11 bases in between. CDR1 is SGHKS, CDR2 YYEKEE, per germline (reference sequence). CDR3 sequence: CASSPGRREAFF. CDR3 DNA: TGTGCCAGCAGCCCCGGACGGCGTGAAGCTTTCTTT.

This clonotype was found a few times. The J gene is TRBJ1-5, the V gene TRBV5-1; D ambiguous. The CDR3 is made up of 18 amino acids. V lost 3 bases, J lost 3 bases, and 22 bases lay in between. Germline CDR1 SGHRS, CDR2 YFSETQ. CDR3 bases: TGCGCCAGCAGCTCGATCGATACCCCGGGAGTAAACAATCAGCCCCAGCATTTT. This encodes CASSSIDTPGVNNQPQHF.

This clonotype was observed a handful of times. The genes are TRBV10-3 and TRBJ2-7, with D possibly being TRBD1 or TRBD2 (6 bases each). V gave up 0 bases and J gave up 6 bases, with 24 bases separating them. Germline lookup yields CDR1 ENHRY and CDR2 SYGVKD. The CDR3 is made up of 18 amino acids. The CDR3 loop reads CAISESTGVKREWVEQYF. CDR3 nucleotides: TGTGCCATCAGTGAGTCGACAGGAGTAAAACGGGAGTGGGTCGAGCAGTACTTC.

Written as DNA, the CDR3 is TGTGCCTGGAGTGCCCCCGAACGGAGAGTTTATGGCTACACCTTC. Translation gives CAWSAPERRVYGYTF. J is TRBJ1-2 and V is TRBV30; no reliable D call. Trimming removed 1 base from V and 5 bases from J, with 17 bases in between. The V gene's germline CDR1 is GTSNPN and CDR2 SVGIG (reference sequence). CDR3 length: 15 amino acids.

This clonotype was counted ten times or more. The chain combines TRBV2 with TRBJ1-5; D is perhaps TRBD1 (5 bases). CDR3 length: 13 residues. Trimming took off 6 bases at V and 5 bases at J, with 11 bases between the two ends. Germline V lookup: CDR1 SNHLY, CDR2 FYNNEI. CDR3 nucleotides: TGTGCCAGCAGCTCAGGGTATGATCAGCCCCAGCATTTT. Translated, it gives CASSSGYDQPQHF.

This clonotype was seen ten or more times. This chain joins TRBV29-1 and TRBJ2-1, with TRBD2 matching 7 bases. The V and J ends lost 1 base and 4 bases, in that order; junction bases with no gene match: 7. CDR1 is SQVTM and CDR2 is ANQGSEA in the germline V gene. This CDR3 has 15 residues. CDR3 nucleotides: TGCAGCGTTGAAGGAGTAGCGGGCGGGTACAATGAGCAGTTCTTC. This gives the protein CSVEGVAGGYNEQFF.

The sample holds many counts of this clonotype. This rearrangement joins TRBV12-3 or TRBV12-4 to TRBJ1-2; 11 bases map to TRBD1. The V gene end was trimmed by 5 bases and the J gene end by 2 bases; junction bases not matched to a gene: 4. The CDR3 has 15 amino acids. The CDR3 loop reads CASSMGQGGNYGYTF. CDR3 DNA: TGTGCCAGCAGTATGGGACAGGGGGGAAACTATGGCTACACCTTC.

This clonotype has more than one count but fewer than ten. The chain is built from TRBV27 and TRBJ2-7; possibly TRBD1 for D (5 bases). The CDR3 spans 14 residues. Trimming cost V 2 bases and J 5 bases, with 13 bases left between them. From germline, CDR1 is MNHEY and CDR2 SMNVEV (reference sequence). CDR3 DNA: TGTGCCAGCAGTTTAGTAAGGGGAAACGACGAGCAGTACTTC. Protein sequence: CASSLVRGNDEQYF.

This clonotype is medium-sized (0.01 to 0.1%) in the sample. The chain joins TRBV13 to TRBJ1-1; no clear D gene. The CDR3 has 14 amino acids. Germline V lookup: CDR1 PRHDT, CDR2 FYEKMQ (reference sequence). Between the trimmed V and J ends, which lost 3 bases and 1 base, there was a span of 9 bases. CDR3: CASSFGVTNTEAFF. In DNA form, the CDR3 reads TGTGCCAGCAGCTTTGGAGTAACGAACACTGAAGCTTTCTTT.

This clonotype was seen many times. The chain carries TRBV6-4 and TRBJ2-3, with TRBD2 identical over 10 bases. Looked up from germline, CDR1 is MRHNA and CDR2 is SNTAGT. V lost 10 bases and J lost 3; bases outside the gene matches: 4. This CDR3 comprises 13 residues. The CDR3 bases are TGTGCCACTAGCGGGAGCCCGACAGATACGCAGTATTTT. Translated, it gives CATSGSPTDTQYF.